This T cell receptor beta chain originates from a study of a mutant IDH1 vaccine in newly diagnosed glioma. Study-wide results and limits: The vaccine induced immune responses, and these occurred in 80% to 95% of patients.

The CDR3 length is 16 residues. V dropped 2 bases and J dropped 4; count of bases not matched to a gene: 9. Germline V gene data show CDR1 as GTSNPN and CDR2 as SVGIG (reference sequence). Produced via immunoSEQ multiplex PCR; TCRdb's table is partial and in-frame only. Among approximately 92,000 clones, about four fifths were seen once, and the ten largest hold less than 8.5%. This clone was picked up a small number of times. Its antigen is not identified. Sample time point: baseline, week 1 (first vaccination visit). Treatment here: pre-vaccination baseline after standard-of-care therapy. This sequence originates from a middle-aged man with glioma. The sequences come from PBMCs, collected from a glioma patient treated with radiotherapy, temozolomide or both. The genes are TRBV30 and TRBJ1-5, with 9 bases identical to TRBD1. The CDR3 DNA follows: TGTGCCTGGAGTAAAACGACGGGACAGGGTAATCAGCCCCAGCATTTT. Translation: CAWSKTTGQGNQPQHF.